The entry below gives a single TCR beta chain sequence along with its context. Antigen unknown. Clones were read by immunoSEQ multiplex PCR, and TCRdb kept only the in-frame ones, dropping some. The sample holds over 100,000 clones, about 53% seen once. Looked up from germline, CDR1 is SGHTA and CDR2 is FQGNSA. V lost 3 bases and J lost 4; bases outside the gene matches: 8. CDR3 length equals 15 residues. This entry comes from a study of cytotoxic CD8 clonotypes in ibrutinib-treated CLL. Overall study context: After treatment lasting a median approximately 11 months, range 6 to 36, response samples were collected. Regarding the study as a whole: Measured clonality at baseline was greater than in age-matched healthy donors and tracked with circulating CD8+ T-cell counts.

This clonotype was sampled from a human donor with chronic lymphocytic leukemia. The material sequenced was PBMCs, taken after 24 months of ibrutinib treatment. The genes are TRBV7-2 and TRBJ2-7; 8 bases fit TRBD2. CDR3 protein: CASSFDSGGLYEQYF. In DNA, the CDR3 is TGTGCCAGCAGCTTTGACAGCGGGGGCCTTTACGAGCAGTACTTC.